A selection of T cell receptor beta chains follows, all from one sample in a study of tumor and adjacent non-tumor tissue in lung cancer. One entry per CDR3 protein results from TCRdb running MiXCR on the multiplex PCR reads. Among fewer than 150,000 distinct CDR3 sequences listed, about 71% were seen once. Sample: lung tumor tissue. These receptors came from a man between 60 and 75 years old with small cell lung cancer. CDR3s include the opening cysteine and the closing phenylalanine or tryptophan. Fields, in order: J gene, V gene, D gene, clone size, CDR3 protein, CDR3 DNA. A D gene is named only where the DNA matches it firmly. Size tells how often a clone was seen (once, few, many) or the class of an expanded clone, and some rows leave it out.

J gene: TRBJ2-3; V gene: TRBV28; D gene: .; clone size: many; CDR3 protein: CASSLPGRFTDTQYF; CDR3 DNA: TGTGCCAGCAGTTTACCCGGGAGATTCACAGATACGCAGTATTTT
J gene: TRBJ2-2; V gene: TRBV30; D gene: .; clone size: .; CDR3 protein: CAWSAWGGPDTGELFF; CDR3 DNA: TGTGCCTGGAGTGCCTGGGGGGGCCCCGACACCGGGGAGCTGTTTTTT
J gene: TRBJ1-1; V gene: TRBV7-9; D gene: .; clone size: once; CDR3 protein: CASSRLDGPLHEAFF; CDR3 DNA: TGTGCCAGCAGCCGCCTGGACGGGCCTCTACATGAAGCTTTCTTT
J gene: TRBJ2-3; V gene: TRBV7-9; D gene: .; clone size: .; CDR3 protein: CASSAGPSTDTQYF; CDR3 DNA: TGTGCCAGCAGCGCGGGACCGAGCACAGATACGCAGTATTTT
J gene: TRBJ2-3; V gene: TRBV19; D gene: TRBD2; clone size: .; CDR3 protein: CASSSVAGARPQYF; CDR3 DNA: TGTGCCAGTAGTTCCGTAGCGGGAGCTCGACCGCAGTATTTT
J gene: TRBJ2-1; V gene: TRBV20-1; D gene: .; clone size: .; CDR3 protein: CSATPGWVYNEQFF; CDR3 DNA: TGCAGTGCCACCCCAGGATGGGTCTACAATGAGCAGTTCTTC
J gene: TRBJ2-2; V gene: TRBV20-1; D gene: .; clone size: .; CDR3 protein: CSARDARLSLNTGELFF; CDR3 DNA: TGCAGTGCTAGAGATGCACGGCTATCCTTGAACACCGGGGAGCTGTTTTTT
J gene: TRBJ1-1; V gene: TRBV6-5; D gene: .; clone size: .; CDR3 protein: CASIPSRGGFEAFF; CDR3 DNA: TGTGCCAGCATTCCTTCCAGGGGAGGCTTTGAAGCTTTCTTT
J gene: TRBJ2-2; V gene: TRBV10-3; D gene: .; clone size: .; CDR3 protein: CANPKGAGAKGELFF; CDR3 DNA: TGTGCCAACCCCAAGGGGGCGGGAGCGAAAGGGGAGCTGTTTTTT
J gene: TRBJ2-1; V gene: TRBV11-2; D gene: TRBD1; clone size: .; CDR3 protein: CASSDPIRDRGFGEKFF; CDR3 DNA: TGTGCCAGCAGCGACCCCATCCGGGACAGGGGGTTTGGCGAGAAGTTCTTT
J gene: TRBJ1-1; V gene: TRBV11-3; D gene: .; clone size: large; CDR3 protein: CASSLEGGTEAFF; CDR3 DNA: TGTGCCAGCAGCTTAGAAGGGGGCACTGAAGCTTTCTTT
J gene: TRBJ2-1; V gene: TRBV12-3/TRBV12-4; D gene: TRBD2; clone size: many; CDR3 protein: CASRMGLAGGYNEQFF; CDR3 DNA: TGTGCCAGCAGGATGGGACTAGCGGGAGGGTACAATGAGCAGTTCTTC
J gene: TRBJ2-3; V gene: TRBV5-1; D gene: .; clone size: .; CDR3 protein: CASSSGLSTDTQYF; CDR3 DNA: TGCGCCAGCAGCTCCGGACTGAGCACAGATACGCAATATTTT
J gene: TRBJ2-7; V gene: TRBV11-2; D gene: TRBD1; clone size: .; CDR3 protein: CDSAVTGAEQHF; CDR3 DNA: TGTGACAGCGCCGTAACAGGGGCCGAGCAGCACTTC
J gene: TRBJ1-2; V gene: TRBV4-1; D gene: TRBD1; clone size: .; CDR3 protein: CASIQDRTGHGYTF; CDR3 DNA: TGCGCCAGCATCCAAGATAGGACAGGCCATGGCTACACCTTC
J gene: TRBJ1-1; V gene: TRBV4-2; D gene: .; clone size: .; CDR3 protein: CASGQLRGGGTEAFF; CDR3 DNA: TGTGCCAGCGGCCAACTCAGGGGAGGAGGCACTGAAGCTTTTTTT
J gene: TRBJ1-5; V gene: TRBV5-5; D gene: TRBD1; clone size: .; CDR3 protein: CVSSLDRAYQPQHF; CDR3 DNA: TGTGTCAGCAGCCTAGACAGGGCATATCAGCCCCAGCATTTT
J gene: TRBJ2-1; V gene: TRBV7-8; D gene: .; clone size: .; CDR3 protein: CASSPPLVHVSYNEHFF; CDR3 DNA: TGTGCCAGCAGCCCCCCACTCGTCCACGTATCCTACAATGAGCATTTCTTC
J gene: TRBJ2-2; V gene: TRBV5-1; D gene: TRBD1; clone size: .; CDR3 protein: CASSQPGQGSAGELFF; CDR3 DNA: TGCGCCAGCAGCCAACCGGGACAGGGGAGCGCCGGGGAGCTGTTTTTT
J gene: TRBJ1-6; V gene: TRBV6-2/TRBV6-3; D gene: .; clone size: many; CDR3 protein: CASSYSMSLYSPLHF; CDR3 DNA: TGTGCCAGCAGTTACTCGATGAGTCTCTATTCACCCCTCCACTTT